Listed here are 32 T cell receptor beta chains from one sample, sequenced in a study of T cells after yellow fever vaccination. One entry per CDR3 protein, called by TCRdb with MiXCR from the 5' RACE reads. The table includes some 600,000 distinct CDR3 sequences, around 16% detected once. The sequencing used PBMCs, collected less than 6 days after the first yellow fever vaccination. The receptor set was obtained from a man aged 18 to 30 who received the YFV17D yellow fever vaccine.

The genes are TRBV19 and TRBJ2-7; 9 nucleotides match TRBD1. The J segment lost 6 bases and the V segment lost 5 bases, leaving 14 bases of the junction unmatched. The CDR3 is 16 residues long. Germline V gene lookup returns CDR1 LNHDA and CDR2 SQIVND (reference sequence). CDR3 nucleotides: TGTGCCAGTAGTCTCTCAACCGGGACAGGGAACTCCGAGCAGTACTTC. Amino acid sequence: CASSLSTGTGNSEQYF.

The chain uses TRBV6-5 and TRBJ2-4, with 9 bases aligning to TRBD1. Germline values: CDR1 MNHEY, CDR2 SVGAGI. V was pared by 4 bases and J by 2 bases, with 6 bases of the junction left unmatched. This CDR3 region has 16 residues. Written as DNA, the CDR3 is TGTGCCAGCAGTTCCCCGACAGGGGGTTCCAAAAACATTCAGTACTTC. Protein product: CASSSPTGGSKNIQYF.

The genes are TRBV9 and TRBJ2-3, with D tentatively TRBD1 or TRBD2 (6 bases each). Germline-derived CDR1 and CDR2 are SGDLS and YYNGEE. The CDR3 covers 14 residues. V lost 6 bases, J lost 3 bases, and 14 bases lay in between. The chain's CDR3 is CASNGGRTTDTQYF. Written as DNA, the CDR3 is TGTGCCAGCAATGGGGGGCGCACGACAGATACGCAGTATTTT. The entire variable domain, with the rest obtained from reference TRBV9 and TRBJ2-3, is as follows: DSGVTQTPKHLITATGQRVTLRCSPRSGDLSVYWYQQSLDQGLQFLIQYYNGEERAKGNILERFSAQQFPDLHSELNLSSLELGDSALYFCASNGGRTTDTQYFGPGTRLTVL.

This clonotype was found a few times. J is TRBJ2-7 and V is TRBV3-1; unclear D gene. The germline CDR1 and CDR2 sequences are LGHDT and YNNKEL (reference sequence). The CDR3 has 13 residues. The germline V and J ends were trimmed by 1 base and 4 bases, with 8 bases remaining between them. CDR3 residues: CASSQVGIYEQYF. Here the CDR3 DNA reads TGTGCCAGCAGCCAAGTAGGCATTTACGAGCAGTACTTC.

This clonotype was counted only a few times. The chain has TRBV11-1 and TRBJ2-7; TRBD2 matches 14 bases. Germline V CDR1 and CDR2: SGHAT, FQDESV (reference sequence). V lost 3 bases to trimming and J lost 0 bases; unmatched junction nucleotides: 16. The CDR3 sequence is 21 residues long. The DNA for the CDR3 is TGTGCCAGCAGCTTTAGGAGAGGAGGACTAGCGGGGGGCCAGAGCTCCTACGAGCAGTACTTC. Protein product: CASSFRRGGLAGGQSSYEQYF.

V and J are TRBV11-2 and TRBJ1-2; a possible D gene is TRBD1 (5 bases). This CDR3 contains 12 residues. Germline V lookup: CDR1 SGHAT, CDR2 FQNNGV. V lost 1 base, J lost 7 bases, and 7 bases lay in between. The CDR3, as DNA: TGTGCCAGCAGCTTAGGGACACCTGGCTACACCTTC. Translated: CASSLGTPGYTF.

This clonotype occurred a few times. The V call is TRBV7-2, the J call TRBJ2-1, with 10 bases fitting TRBD2. CDR1 SGHTA and CDR2 FQGNSA come from the germline V gene. The V and J ends lost 2 bases and 10 bases, in that order; junction bases with no gene match: 11. The CDR3 length is 16 residues. The CDR3: CASSLRSASGGSEQFF. CDR3 nucleotide sequence: TGTGCCAGCAGCTTAAGGTCCGCTAGCGGGGGTTCAGAGCAGTTCTTC.

This clonotype has ten or more counts. The chain has TRBV20-1 and TRBJ1-1; D possibly corresponds to TRBD1 (6 bases). The V gene lost 0 bases and the J gene lost 8 bases, with 7 bases spanning the gap. The germline gives CDR1 DFQATT, CDR2 SNEGSKA (reference sequence). This CDR3 contains 11 residues. DNA for the CDR3: TGCAGTGCTAGAGAGGGGGCCGAAGCTTTCTTT. The encoded protein is CSAREGAEAFF.

This clonotype was counted between two and nine times. This chain's CDR3 is CSVEVAGTEGKLFF. For the CDR3, the DNA is TGCAGCGTTGAAGTCGCCGGGACAGAAGGAAAACTGTTTTTT. This rearrangement joins TRBV29-1 to TRBJ1-4, with TRBD1 matching 7 bases. After removal of 1 base from V and 10 bases from J, the junction contained 9 bases not matched to a gene. The CDR3 covers 14 residues. The germline V gene has CDR1 SQVTM and CDR2 ANQGSEA. Combining the CDR3 with reference TRBV29-1 and TRBJ1-4 gives the whole variable domain SAVISQKPSRDICQRGTSLTIQCQVDSQVTMMFWYRQQPGQSLTLIATANQGSEATYESGFVIDKFPISRPNLTFSTLTVSNMSPEDSSIYLCSVEVAGTEGKLFFGSGTQLSVL.

This clonotype was seen many times. The chain joins TRBV7-6 to TRBJ1-1, with 7 bases matching TRBD1. This CDR3 is built from 14 residues. V lost 5 bases, J lost 1 base, and 4 bases stayed unmatched. The germline V gene has CDR1 SGHVS and CDR2 FNYEAQ. The CDR3 nucleotides read TGTGCCAGCAGCCGCGGGACAGCGAACACTGAAGCTTTCTTT. As protein: CASSRGTANTEAFF.

This clonotype showed up just a few times. The genes are TRBV27 and TRBJ1-2, with a possible D match to TRBD1 (6 bases). The CDR3 runs 14 residues. Trimming took off 3 bases at V and 8 bases at J, with 16 bases between the two ends. Germline V lookup: CDR1 MNHEY, CDR2 SMNVEV (reference sequence). The CDR3 region is CASSFGPGGGGYTF. Here the CDR3 DNA reads TGTGCCAGCAGTTTCGGTCCGGGGGGCGGCGGCTACACCTTC.

This clonotype was seen a handful of times. The chain uses TRBV27 and TRBJ2-3, with TRBD2 identical over 14 bases. Germline CDR1 reads MNHEY; CDR2 reads SMNVEV (reference sequence). CDR3 length: 13 residues. J was trimmed by 13 bases and V by 6 bases; bases with no gene match: 6. CDR3 in amino acids: CASRRLAGGSKYF. In nucleotides, the CDR3 is TGTGCCAGCAGGCGACTAGCGGGGGGGTCGAAGTATTTT.

The rearrangement uses TRBV5-4 and TRBJ2-1; D is perhaps TRBD2 (5 bases). The CDR3 contains 16 residues. V was cut by 1 base and J by 3 bases, with 14 bases left in between. Per germline, CDR1 SGHNT and CDR2 YYREEE (reference sequence). The CDR3 sequence: CASSLNSGNYYNEQFF. The CDR3 nucleotides read TGTGCCAGCAGCTTGAACAGCGGCAACTACTACAATGAGCAGTTCTTC.

This chain links TRBV5-1 with TRBJ2-5; 10 bases are a match to TRBD2. This CDR3 has 16 residues. Germline V CDR1 and CDR2: SGHRS, YFSETQ. Germline trimming cut 0 bases from V and 2 bases from J; bases unmatched to any gene: 4. The CDR3: CASSLEASGGQETQYF. The CDR3 nucleotides are TGCGCCAGCAGCTTGGAGGCTAGCGGGGGACAAGAGACCCAGTACTTC.

This clonotype has a count of ten or more. The CDR3 spells CASSPGLAGDNEQFF. DNA of the CDR3: TGTGCCAGCAGTCCCGGACTAGCGGGTGACAATGAGCAGTTCTTC. This chain connects TRBV12-3 or TRBV12-4 to TRBJ2-1; 11 bases are a match to TRBD2. V was pared by 5 bases and J by 5 bases, with 5 bases of the junction left unmatched. The length of the CDR3 is 15 residues.

The V and J genes are TRBV4-1 and TRBJ1-2; tentative D call: TRBD1 (6 bases). Germline V gene lookup returns CDR1 MGHRA and CDR2 YSYEKL. The CDR3 length is 15 residues. The V and J ends lost 0 bases and 2 bases respectively, with 10 bases between them. The CDR3 loop reads CASSQDYGGNYGYTF. CDR3 in DNA: TGCGCCAGCAGCCAAGATTATGGGGGCAACTATGGCTACACCTTC.

This clonotype was counted a few times. The chain has TRBV5-1 and TRBJ2-5, with D possibly being TRBD2 (6 bases). Trimming removed 4 bases at V and 2 bases at J, with 12 bases between. The CDR3 has 14 amino acids. Germline V gene lookup returns CDR1 SGHRS and CDR2 YFSETQ. The DNA of the CDR3 is TGCGCCAGCAGCCGGGACTCTCAACAAGAGACCCAGTACTTC. As protein: CASSRDSQQETQYF.

V is TRBV7-1 and J is TRBJ2-2; D uncertain. TRBV7-1 is treated as an ORF (open reading frame) with a function not yet certain. CDR3 length: 16 residues. V lost 3 bases and J lost 2, with 13 bases in between. The CDR3 protein is CASSSGLLSNTGELFF. CDR3 coding DNA: TGTGCCAGCAGCTCGGGTCTCCTCAGCAACACCGGGGAGCTGTTTTTT.

The sample holds a few counts of this clonotype. The chain is built from TRBV6-2 or TRBV6-3 and TRBJ2-1, with D unclear. The V end was cut by 5 bases, the J end by 0 bases, with 14 bases between. The CDR3 has 16 amino acids. Germline V gene sequence: CDR1 MNHEY, CDR2 SVGEGT. CDR3 in DNA: TGTGCCAGCAGTAACGGGCCCCCCAGCTCCTACAATGAGCAGTTCTTC. Translation gives CASSNGPPSSYNEQFF.

This clonotype was counted a few times. V usage is TRBV4-2 and J usage is TRBJ1-1, with D perhaps TRBD1 (6 bases). V was pared by 4 bases and J by 4 bases, with 13 bases between. Germline lookup yields CDR1 LGHNA and CDR2 YNFKEQ. The CDR3 totals 14 residues. Here the CDR3 reads CASSPNREGTEAFF. The CDR3, as DNA: TGTGCCAGCAGCCCAAACAGGGAGGGCACTGAAGCTTTCTTT.

This clonotype was observed a few times. The gene calls are TRBV5-5 and TRBJ2-1; 13 bases are shared with TRBD2. Unmatched junction bases numbered 8, after V lost 4 bases and J lost 4 bases. In germline, CDR1 is SGHKS, CDR2 YYEKEE (reference sequence). The length of the CDR3 is 17 residues. CDR3 residues: CASSLRLAGGPYNEQFF. CDR3 in DNA: TGTGCCAGCAGCCTGAGACTAGCGGGGGGCCCTTACAATGAGCAGTTCTTC.

This clonotype was seen once. This chain uses TRBV5-1 with TRBJ2-5; TRBD2 agrees at 9 bases. From germline, CDR1 is SGHRS and CDR2 YFSETQ. The CDR3 length is 14 residues. V shed 4 bases, J shed 7 bases, and the junction held 8 bases outside the gene matches. CDR3 in DNA: TGCGCCAGCAGCACGGGACTAGCAGGAAGGACCCAGTACTTC. Its translation is CASSTGLAGRTQYF.

This clonotype was seen many times. The chain links TRBV7-2 to TRBJ1-6; D is perhaps TRBD1 (6 bases). The CDR3 length is 15 residues. Germline V gene lookup returns CDR1 SGHTA and CDR2 FQGNSA. V was shortened by 5 bases and J by 9 bases, with 17 bases between the two germline ends. CDR3 protein: CASSPGVGAASPLHF. The DNA of the CDR3 is TGTGCCAGCAGCCCAGGGGTAGGGGCGGCTTCACCCCTCCACTTT.

The chain recombines TRBV30 with TRBJ2-1; 7 bases map to TRBD1. CDR3 length: 14 amino acids. Per the germline V gene, CDR1 is GTSNPN and CDR2 is SVGIG (reference sequence). V shed 2 bases, J shed 1 base, and the junction held 2 bases outside the gene matches. CDR3 sequence: CAWSPGGSYNEQFF. CDR3 DNA: TGTGCCTGGAGTCCAGGGGGTTCCTACAATGAGCAGTTCTTC.

This clonotype occurred many times. The chain carries TRBV12-3 or TRBV12-4 and TRBJ1-1; D not certain. The CDR3 length is 12 residues. V lost 6 bases and J lost 0, with 5 bases in between. CDR3 amino acids: CASRAMNTEAFF. The CDR3 DNA reads as TGTGCCAGCAGGGCCATGAACACTGAAGCTTTCTTT.

This chain links TRBV5-1 with TRBJ1-2; D is undetermined. The CDR3 totals 15 residues. V lost 2 bases and J 7 bases, leaving 18 bases between the germline ends. Germline V gene lookup returns CDR1 SGHRS and CDR2 YFSETQ. The CDR3 protein is CASSLGTVTMGGYTF. The CDR3 DNA reads TGCGCCAGCAGCTTAGGTACGGTGACAATGGGTGGCTACACCTTC.

This sequence joins TRBV7-2 and TRBJ2-3, with 7 bases lining up with TRBD1. CDR3 length equals 14 residues. Per the germline V gene, CDR1 is SGHTA and CDR2 is FQGNSA. V dropped 6 bases and J dropped 2; count of bases not matched to a gene: 5. The CDR3 region is CASRRTGFTDTQYF. Written as DNA, the CDR3 is TGTGCCAGCAGAAGGACAGGCTTCACAGATACGCAGTATTTT. Based on the CDR3 plus reference TRBV7-2 and TRBJ2-3, the full variable domain is GAGVSQSPSNKVTEKGKDVELRCDPISGHTALYWYRQSLGQGLEFLIYFQGNSAPDKSGLPSDRFSAERTGGSVSTLTIQRTQQEDSAVYLCASRRTGFTDTQYFGPGTRLTVL.

This clonotype appeared many times. The chain employs TRBV7-9 and TRBJ1-2; D ambiguous. CDR1 is SEHNR, CDR2 FQNEAQ, per germline (reference sequence). CDR3 length: 13 amino acids. Trimming took off 1 base at V and 8 bases at J, with 11 bases between the two ends. CDR3 coding DNA: TGTGCCAGCAGCTTAGGAACGGGAGCCGGCTACACCTTC. It encodes CASSLGTGAGYTF.

J is TRBJ2-1 and V is TRBV12-3 or TRBV12-4; 10 nucleotides match TRBD2. The junction had 11 bases not matched to a gene; V was cut back by 6 bases and J by 9 bases. This CDR3 is built from 15 residues. CDR3 DNA sequence: TGTGCCAGCAGCATTCTGAGCGGGGGGGCGGGTGAGCAGTTCTTC. Translated, it gives CASSILSGGAGEQFF.

This clonotype was counted only a few times. The chain recombines TRBV4-1 with TRBJ2-5; 11 bases agree with TRBD2. The CDR3 length is 17 residues. CDR1 is MGHRA, CDR2 YSYEKL, per germline. The V gene end was trimmed by 7 bases and the J gene end by 2 bases; junction bases not matched to a gene: 12. For the CDR3, the DNA is TGCGCCAGCACCCCCCAACTAGCGGGGGCCTATCAAGAGACCCAGTACTTC. Amino acids: CASTPQLAGAYQETQYF.

This sequence joins TRBV6-1 and TRBJ1-1; no firm D call. Trimming took off 2 bases at V and 8 bases at J, with 9 bases between the two ends. The length of the CDR3 is 12 residues. Germline V lookup: CDR1 MNHNS, CDR2 SASEGT. The CDR3 here is CASSENNIEAFF. CDR3 DNA sequence: TGTGCCAGCAGTGAAAACAATATAGAAGCTTTCTTT.

The table lists this clonotype with a few counts. This chain joins TRBV12-3 or TRBV12-4 and TRBJ2-5; TRBD2 matches at 7 bases. V shed 4 bases, J shed 2 bases, and the junction held 10 bases outside the gene matches. The CDR3 is 16 residues long. CDR3: CASSSRSGTKQETQYF. The CDR3 nucleotides are TGTGCCAGCAGTTCTAGGTCCGGGACTAAACAAGAGACCCAGTACTTC.